This TCR beta chain emerged from a study of blood T cell repertoires in COVID-19. Across the whole study: COVID-19 samples, acute and convalescent, were from the United States, Italy and Spain.

Sequenced by immunoSEQ multiplex PCR; TCRdb stores in-frame clones only, minus some. The data contain approximately 44,000 clones, over 70% of them singletons. The junction had 6 bases not matched to a gene; V was cut back by 0 bases and J by 7 bases. Germline V gene data show CDR1 as SGHAT and CDR2 as FQNNGV. This CDR3 has 15 residues. This clone appeared once. V gene TRBV11-2 combines with J gene TRBJ1-2; 9 bases are shared with TRBD1. The clonotype originates from a woman older than 75 with acute or convalescent COVID-19. The sequenced material came from peripheral blood. CDR3 nucleotides: TGTGCCAGCAGCTTAGAAAGACAGGGGGTAGGTGGCTACACCTTC. It yields the protein CASSLERQGVGGYTF.